Sequencing of this T cell receptor beta chain was carried out in a study of cytomegalovirus exposure and HLA in healthy donors. Broader study findings: The study reported that TCR beta sequences accurately predicted HLA-A and HLA-B alleles in most subjects.

Vbeta (60) and Jbeta (13) primers were used in the PCR. Produced via immunoSEQ multiplex PCR; TCRdb's table is partial and in-frame only. In the table there are about 160,000 clones, 70% to 85% of which are singletons. This CDR3 contains 14 residues. CDR1 is SGHNT, CDR2 YYREEE, per germline (reference sequence). V dropped 4 bases and J dropped 3 bases, with 13 bases sitting between them. In regard to this clone: Its specificity is unknown.

The sequence derives from a man aged 35-49 years in good health and CMV-seronegative. Input material: PBMCs. V and J are TRBV5-4 and TRBJ1-2; no clear D. CDR3 residues: CASSPRGGDYGYTF. The CDR3 DNA is TGTGCCAGCAGCCCCCGGGGTGGGGACTATGGCTACACCTTC.